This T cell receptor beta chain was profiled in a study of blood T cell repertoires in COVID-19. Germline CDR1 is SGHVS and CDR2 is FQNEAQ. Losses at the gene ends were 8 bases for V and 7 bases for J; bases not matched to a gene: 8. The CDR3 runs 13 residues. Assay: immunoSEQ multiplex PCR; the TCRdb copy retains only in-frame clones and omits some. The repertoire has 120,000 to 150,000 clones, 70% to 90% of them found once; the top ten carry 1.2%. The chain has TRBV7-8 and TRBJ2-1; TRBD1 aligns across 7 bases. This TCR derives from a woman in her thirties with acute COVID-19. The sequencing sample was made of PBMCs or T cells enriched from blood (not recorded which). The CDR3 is CASSGGPGNEQFF. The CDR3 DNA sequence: TGTGCCAGCTCAGGGGGACCCGGGAATGAGCAGTTCTTC. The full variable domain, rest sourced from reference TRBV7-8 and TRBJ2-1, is GAGVSQSPRYKVAKRGQDVALRCDPISGHVSLFWYQQALGQGPEFLTYFQNEAQLDKSGLPSDRFFAERPEGSVSTLKIQRTQQEDSAVYLCASSGGPGNEQFFGPGTRLTVL.